These 29 T cell receptor beta chains came from one sample sequenced in a study of T-cell reconstitution after alpha-beta-depleted transplantation in children. Unique molecular identifiers tagged the TCRbeta library. One entry per CDR3 protein, called by TCRdb with MiXCR from the PCR reads. The profile shows 250,000 to 300,000 distinct CDR3 sequences, 6.5% to 9% of them singletons. The study's findings and limits: T-cell counts and diversity at one year post-transplant came mainly from newly produced T cells.

Antigen specificity for these receptors is unknown. The specimen was peripheral blood, collected 360 days after TCRalphabeta/CD19-depleted stem cell transplant. Receptor source: a female patient aged 2 to 10 who had a stem cell transplant for Fanconi anemia, so the T cells may come from the graft donor.

This clonotype appeared a single time. This chain uses TRBV10-3 with TRBJ1-1; perhaps TRBD1 as D (5 bases). The CDR3 contains 15 residues. The V and J ends lost 7 bases and 3 bases respectively, with 18 bases between them. Germline V gene sequence: CDR1 ENHRY, CDR2 SYGVKD. CDR3 in amino acids: CAIKVSVLGDTEAFF. The CDR3 nucleotides are TGTGCCATCAAGGTAAGTGTCCTAGGGGACACTGAAGCTTTCTTT.

This clonotype was observed at least ten times. The V call is TRBV7-8, the J call TRBJ2-5; D call uncertain. This CDR3 spans 14 amino acids. Deletions cut 5 bases from V and 0 bases from J, with 10 bases between. Per the germline V gene, CDR1 is SGHVS and CDR2 is FQNEAQ. The CDR3 DNA follows: TGTGCCAGCAGCCGCCCGAAGTACCAAGAGACCCAGTACTTC. Translating gives CASSRPKYQETQYF.

This clonotype has a count of ten or more. The rearrangement uses TRBV4-1 and TRBJ2-3; no clear D gene. Germline V gives CDR1 MGHRA, CDR2 YSYEKL. This CDR3 contains 17 residues. Trimming took 0 bases from V and 1 from J, leaving 14 bases between them. The CDR3 bases are TGCGCCAGCAGCCAAGAGTTGTGGGGAATACGCACAGATACGCAGTATTTT. Its translation is CASSQELWGIRTDTQYF.

Ten or more counts support this clonotype. The chain is built from TRBV5-6 and TRBJ2-5; D tentatively reads TRBD1 or TRBD2 (6 bases each). Trimming left V 4 bases short and J 2 bases short, with 21 bases between. CDR1 SGHDT and CDR2 YYEEEE come from the germline V gene. The CDR3 contains 17 residues. CDR3 nucleotide sequence: TGTGCCAGCAGCCTCCTCCAAGAGACAGGACTACAAGAGACCCAGTACTTC. This encodes CASSLLQETGLQETQYF.

This clonotype showed up many times. The chain has TRBV27 and TRBJ2-5; D is undetermined. Germline CDR1 reads MNHEY; CDR2 reads SMNVEV (reference sequence). CDR3 length: 15 amino acids. The germline V and J ends were trimmed by 6 bases and 4 bases, with 18 bases remaining between them. Here the CDR3 DNA reads TGTGCCAGCAGCCCGGACCCCAAGACAAGAGAGACCCAGTACTTC. Translated: CASSPDPKTRETQYF.

This clonotype appeared many times. The CDR3 protein is CATSSGYRTSGGTDTQYF. For the CDR3, the DNA is TGTGCCACCAGCTCTGGTTACAGGACTAGCGGGGGCACAGATACGCAGTATTTT. The chain has TRBV15 and TRBJ2-3; 12 positions match TRBD2. J gave up 1 base and V 5 bases, and 10 bases lay outside the gene matches. The CDR3 runs to 18 residues. CDR1 is LNHNV, CDR2 YYDKDF, per germline (reference sequence).

There are many counts of this clonotype. The chain employs TRBV4-2 and TRBJ2-1; 10 nucleotides line up with TRBD2. The germline CDR1 and CDR2 sequences are LGHNA and YNFKEQ. The ends lost 1 base at V and 0 bases at J; junction bases unmatched: 0. CDR3 length: 16 residues. CDR3 DNA sequence: TGTGCCAGCAGCCAAGTAGCGGGAGGCTCCTACAATGAGCAGTTCTTC. Translation gives CASSQVAGGSYNEQFF.

This sequence joins TRBV6-1 and TRBJ2-7; D call uncertain. This CDR3 has 12 residues. Germline CDR1 MNHNS, CDR2 SASEGT. Trimming took 2 bases from V and 3 from J, leaving 5 bases between them. The CDR3 nucleotides are TGTGCCAGCAGTGAAATCCTCTACGAGCAGTACTTC. This gives the protein CASSEILYEQYF.

In this sample, this clonotype turned up many times. The chain joins TRBV7-9 to TRBJ2-7; D ambiguous. There are 11 residues in the CDR3. V was shortened by 4 bases and J by 3 bases, with 4 bases between the two germline ends. Germline V gene data show CDR1 as SEHNR and CDR2 as FQNEAQ (reference sequence). The CDR3 nucleotides read TGTGCCAGCAGCTCAGTCTACGAGCAGTACTTC. Its protein is CASSSVYEQYF.

This clonotype was counted many times. The rearrangement joins TRBV28 to TRBJ1-5, with 8 bases fitting TRBD1. Germline V lookup: CDR1 MDHEN, CDR2 SYDVKM. CDR3 length equals 15 residues. J gave up 3 bases and V 3 bases, and 4 bases lay outside the gene matches. The chain's CDR3 is CASSFPTGDNQPQHF. In DNA form, the CDR3 reads TGTGCCAGCAGTTTCCCGACAGGGGACAATCAGCCCCAGCATTTT.

This clonotype was found a few times. This rearrangement joins TRBV11-2 to TRBJ2-6; D ambiguous. There are 16 residues in the CDR3. Germline CDR1 reads SGHAT; CDR2 reads FQNNGV. V lost 2 bases and J lost 0, with 8 bases in between. In nucleotides, the CDR3 is TGTGCCAGCAGCTTAACAGATTTCTCTGGGGCCAACGTCCTGACTTTC. Its translation: CASSLTDFSGANVLTF. The variable domain in full, with the rest retrieved from reference TRBV11-2 and TRBJ2-6, is EAGVAQSPRYKIIEKRQSVAFWCNPISGHATLYWYQQILGQGPKLLIQFQNNGVVDDSQLPKDRFSAERLKGVDSTLKIQPAKLEDSAVYLCASSLTDFSGANVLTFGAGSRLTVL.

This clonotype was counted at least ten times. The rearrangement joins TRBV6-5 to TRBJ1-2; D perhaps matches TRBD1 (5 bases). Germline assignment: CDR1 MNHEY and CDR2 SVGAGI. V lost 3 bases and J lost 8, with 16 bases in between. The CDR3 length is 14 residues. CDR3 DNA sequence: TGTGCCAGCAGTTATAACCAGGGAGGGTCAGGCTACACCTTC. Translation gives CASSYNQGGSGYTF.

The sample holds many counts of this clonotype. The CDR3 bases are TGTGCCAGCAGCCCGGAGCGGGGGGGCACAGATACGCAGTATTTT. It is translated as CASSPERGGTDTQYF. The chain carries TRBV4-2 and TRBJ2-3; 9 nucleotides align to TRBD2. Unmatched junction bases numbered 3, after V lost 4 bases and J lost 1 base. The CDR3 extends over 15 amino acids. Germline-derived CDR1 and CDR2 are LGHNA and YNFKEQ.

The chain carries TRBV20-1 and TRBJ2-1; D perhaps matches TRBD2 (7 bases). V lost 1 base and J 2 bases, leaving 15 bases between the germline ends. Germline-derived CDR1 and CDR2 are DFQATT and SNEGSKA (reference sequence). The CDR3 runs to 16 residues. The CDR3 region is CSARGGGGAPYNEQFF. For the CDR3, the DNA is TGCAGTGCTAGAGGGGGGGGGGGCGCCCCCTACAATGAGCAGTTCTTC.

This CDR3 is CASSFLEQGNIQYF. The CDR3 nucleotides are TGTGCCAGCAGCTTTCTGGAACAGGGAAACATTCAGTACTTC. The genes are TRBV5-6 and TRBJ2-4; D is possibly TRBD1 (6 bases). Germline assignment: CDR1 SGHDT and CDR2 YYEEEE. This CDR3 spans 14 amino acids. V shed 2 bases and J shed 6 bases, with 12 bases lying between them.

This clonotype was seen ten or more times. The chain uses TRBV5-1 and TRBJ2-7, with 8 bases that match TRBD2. Germline trimming cut 1 base from V and 2 bases from J; bases unmatched to any gene: 5. Germline V gene lookup returns CDR1 SGHRS and CDR2 YFSETQ. This CDR3 region has 15 residues. The CDR3 is CASSLTTSVTYEQYF. The CDR3 nucleotides read TGCGCCAGCAGCTTGACGACTAGCGTCACCTACGAGCAGTACTTC.

This clonotype has at least ten counts. In DNA form, the CDR3 reads TGTGCCAGCAGCTTAACGTTAGGAGAGACCCAGTACTTC. Translation gives CASSLTLGETQYF. The V and J genes are TRBV7-2 and TRBJ2-5, with D hard to call. This CDR3 is built from 13 residues. V lost 2 bases, J lost 4 bases, and 8 bases lay in between. Germline loops: CDR1 SGHTA, CDR2 FQGNSA.

This clonotype was counted ten times or more. The chain joins TRBV11-2 to TRBJ2-2; no clear D. Germline values: CDR1 SGHAT, CDR2 FQNNGV. The CDR3 is made up of 15 amino acids. V gave up 4 bases and J gave up 1 base, with 10 bases separating them. CDR3 sequence (DNA): TGTGCCAGCAGCTCAAGACTGATGAACACCGGGGAGCTGTTTTTT. Protein product: CASSSRLMNTGELFF.

This clonotype was recorded a few times. J is TRBJ2-5 and V is TRBV20-1; possibly TRBD2 for D (5 bases). In germline, CDR1 is DFQATT, CDR2 SNEGSKA (reference sequence). Trimming removed 1 base at V and 4 bases at J, with 16 bases between. The CDR3 runs to 15 residues. The CDR3 spells CSARGYTRGTETQYF. In DNA, the CDR3 is TGCAGTGCTAGAGGTTACACCCGGGGTACAGAGACCCAGTACTTC.

This clonotype has more than one count but fewer than ten. The chain has TRBV5-4 and TRBJ2-1; D call uncertain. The V end was cut by 0 bases, the J end by 6 bases, with 7 bases between. This CDR3 has 13 residues. The germline V gene has CDR1 SGHNT and CDR2 YYREEE (reference sequence). CDR3 DNA sequence: TGTGCCAGCAGCTTGGTACTGCCCAATGAGCAGTTCTTC. It encodes CASSLVLPNEQFF.

This chain joins TRBV29-1 and TRBJ1-2; D perhaps matches TRBD1 (6 bases). V was cut by 4 bases and J by 4 bases, with 13 bases left in between. Germline assignment: CDR1 SQVTM and CDR2 ANQGSEA. CDR3 length: 13 amino acids. The CDR3 loop reads CSVAGARGYGYTF. As DNA, the CDR3 is TGCAGCGTTGCGGGGGCGCGGGGCTATGGCTACACCTTC.

This clonotype was detected only once. The chain employs TRBV30 and TRBJ2-7, with TRBD1 identical over 7 bases. Germline assignment: CDR1 GTSNPN and CDR2 SVGIG (reference sequence). The CDR3 has 13 residues. After removal of 8 bases from V and 0 bases from J, the junction contained 7 bases not matched to a gene. CDR3 DNA: TGTGCCACGAACAGGGGAGCCTCCTACGAGCAGTACTTC. Translating it yields CATNRGASYEQYF.

This clonotype was recorded many times. The chain combines TRBV6-8 with TRBJ1-1, with D hard to call. Germline V gene lookup returns CDR1 MNHGY and CDR2 SAAAGT. Trimming shortened V by 7 bases and J by 5 bases, and 8 bases separated the two germline ends. The CDR3 is 11 residues long. CDR3 bases: TGTGCCAGCACCGAGGAGACTGAAGCTTTCTTT. It yields the protein CASTEETEAFF.

This clonotype showed up many times. The genes are TRBV6-5 and TRBJ1-6; D is uncertain. The germline V gene has CDR1 MNHEY and CDR2 SVGAGI. The V and J ends lost 0 bases and 8 bases respectively, with 8 bases between them. The CDR3 is 14 residues long. The CDR3 sequence is CASSYSSADSPLHF. As DNA, the CDR3 is TGTGCCAGCAGTTACTCGAGCGCTGATTCACCCCTCCACTTT.

This clonotype turned up a few times. The gene calls are TRBV7-9 and TRBJ1-2; D may be TRBD1 (5 bases). Trimming took 5 bases from V and 5 from J, leaving 18 bases between them. The CDR3 covers 15 residues. Germline V CDR1 and CDR2: SEHNR, FQNEAQ (reference sequence). In DNA form, the CDR3 reads TGTGCCAGCAGCGTCAGACAGTTTAAGACGTATGGCTACACCTTC. Its translation is CASSVRQFKTYGYTF.

This clonotype was seen at least ten times. The CDR3 nucleotides are TGTGCCAGCAGTGAATGGGAAACTAGCGTGAACACCGGGGAGCTGTTTTTT. Encoded protein: CASSEWETSVNTGELFF. The chain joins TRBV25-1 to TRBJ2-2; 7 nucleotides line up with TRBD2. The CDR3 runs to 17 residues. The junction had 6 bases not matched to a gene; V was cut back by 1 base and J by 1 base. Germline loops: CDR1 MGHDK, CDR2 SYGVNS.

The chain recombines TRBV29-1 with TRBJ1-2; 10 nucleotides match TRBD1. Trimming removed 8 bases from V and 7 bases from J; junction bases left unmatched: 7. The germline CDR1 and CDR2 sequences are SQVTM and ANQGSEA. The CDR3 loop spans 12 amino acids. CDR3 coding DNA: TGCAGCACCCGACAGGGGGCAAGTGGCTACACCTTC. Its protein product is CSTRQGASGYTF.

This clonotype has at least ten counts. This sequence joins TRBV10-3 and TRBJ1-2; no definite D call. From germline, CDR1 is ENHRY and CDR2 SYGVKD. Trimming removed 10 bases from V and 8 bases from J, with 20 bases in between. This CDR3 contains 13 residues. This CDR3 reads CATEGGNGQGYTF. The CDR3 bases are TGTGCCACCGAGGGAGGGAATGGGCAGGGCTACACCTTC.

This rearrangement joins TRBV10-3 to TRBJ1-1, with 7 bases matching TRBD1. This CDR3 comprises 13 residues. In germline, CDR1 is ENHRY, CDR2 SYGVKD. The J segment lost 5 bases and the V segment lost 7 bases, leaving 7 bases of the junction unmatched. As DNA, the CDR3 is TGTGCCATCAACGGGGGCAGGGGGACTGAAGCTTTCTTT. Its translation is CAINGGRGTEAFF.